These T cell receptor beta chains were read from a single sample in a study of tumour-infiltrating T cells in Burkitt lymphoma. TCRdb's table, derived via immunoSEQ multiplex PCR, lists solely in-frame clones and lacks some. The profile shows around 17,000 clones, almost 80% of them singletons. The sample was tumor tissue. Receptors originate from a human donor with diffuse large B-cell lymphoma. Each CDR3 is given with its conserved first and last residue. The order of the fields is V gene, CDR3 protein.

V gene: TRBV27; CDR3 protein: CASSSYIKPDNEQFF
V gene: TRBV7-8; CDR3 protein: CASSLNVGGLETQYF
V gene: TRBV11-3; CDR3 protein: CASRGLAGGPQYF
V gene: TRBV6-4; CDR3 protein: CASSEMASPNYGYTF
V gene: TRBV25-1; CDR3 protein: CASSEEPIDTQYF
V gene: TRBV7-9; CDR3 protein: CASSLASGSDGYTF
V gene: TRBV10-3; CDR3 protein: CAIRTDSGANVLTF
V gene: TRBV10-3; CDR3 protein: CAIRGEGWLAGNETQYF
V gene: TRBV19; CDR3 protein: CASSMVTGVVGTEAFF
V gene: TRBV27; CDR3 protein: CASSDYRGHTEAFF
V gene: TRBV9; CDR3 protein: CASSVGAGVGETQYF
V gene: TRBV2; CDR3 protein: CASSEGDRETF
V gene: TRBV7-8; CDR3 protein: CASSAMGYEQYF
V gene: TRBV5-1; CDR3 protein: CASNLTGDGYTF
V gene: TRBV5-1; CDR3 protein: CASSPGTGAGQPQHF
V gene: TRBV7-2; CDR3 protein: CASSFGRAVVYEQYF
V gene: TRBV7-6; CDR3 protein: CASSRSSATYEQYF
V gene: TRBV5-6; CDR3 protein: CASSLAGQRAYEQYF
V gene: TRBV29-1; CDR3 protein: CSVQGFNTEAFF
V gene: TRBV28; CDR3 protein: CASSLSGQGLQETQYF
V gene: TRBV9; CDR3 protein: CASSVSVNTEAFF
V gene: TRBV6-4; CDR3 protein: CASSEREGDEQYF
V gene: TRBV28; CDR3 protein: CASGKGLAETYEQYF
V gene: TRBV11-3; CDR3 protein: CASSLSGSLSTDTQYF
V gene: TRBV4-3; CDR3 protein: CASSPSREQSGTQYF
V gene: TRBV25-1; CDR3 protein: CASSPGGVGTEAFF
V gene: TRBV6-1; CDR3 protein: CASSGERDQPQHF
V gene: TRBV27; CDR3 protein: CASSLSPTGVLQPQHF
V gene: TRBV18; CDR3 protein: CASSPPAVETQYF
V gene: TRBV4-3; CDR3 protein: CASSQDRQIPEKLFF
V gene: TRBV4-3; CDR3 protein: CASSAAGNTEAFF
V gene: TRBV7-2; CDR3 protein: CASSSRTSGVDTQYF
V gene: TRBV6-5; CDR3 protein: CASSWDSSNYGYTF
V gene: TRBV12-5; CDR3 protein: CASAEAASGQQYF
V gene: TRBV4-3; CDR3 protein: CASSQDWGALNTEAFF
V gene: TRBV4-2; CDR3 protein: CASSQGGRGEDYGYTF
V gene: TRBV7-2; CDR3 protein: CASSLEGAPTYEQYF
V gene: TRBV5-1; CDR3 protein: CASTEPNTGELFF
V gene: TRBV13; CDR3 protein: CASSFANRALGNTIYF
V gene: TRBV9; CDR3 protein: CASSVGGSGGTDTQYF
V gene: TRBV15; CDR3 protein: CATSRDLAGSYEQYF
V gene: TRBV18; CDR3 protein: CASSPDRVGYTF
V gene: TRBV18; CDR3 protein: CASSPGEQGQPQHF
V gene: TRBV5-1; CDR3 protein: CASSSRDSKGDTQYF
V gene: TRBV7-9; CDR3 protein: CASSPPDTGNTIYF
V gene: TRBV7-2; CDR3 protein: CASSLEGRGPLETQYF
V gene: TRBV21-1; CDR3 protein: CASSIRARGEQFF
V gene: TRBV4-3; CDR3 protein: CASSQDVGYYEQYF
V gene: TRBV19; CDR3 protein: CASSIWAGTGGDEKLFF
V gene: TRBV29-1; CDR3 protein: CSVGVLRTSEQYF
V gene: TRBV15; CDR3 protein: CATSGTQVSIEELFF
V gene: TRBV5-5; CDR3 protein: CASSLRVPTEAFF
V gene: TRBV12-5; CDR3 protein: CASGAPRGRNYYNEQFF
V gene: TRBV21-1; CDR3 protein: CASRDESGYEQYF